This TCR beta chain was documented in a study of shared clonotypes between healthy human individuals. Study-wide results and limits: It was only blood that was sampled, and tissue repertoires likely differ. When compared with the clonotypes that were shared by all four sorted-subset donors, the non-shared clonotypes turned out to have lower generation probabilities.

To note about this clone: What it recognizes is unknown.

This CDR3 spans 15 amino acids. V gave up 5 bases and J gave up 5 bases; unmatched junction bases: 8. Germline V gene data show CDR1 as SGHNT and CDR2 as YENEEA. As originally analysed: ImmunoSEQ yielded junction-only sequences lacking quality scores, so filtering differed. Assay used: immunoSEQ multiplex PCR; TCRdb lists only in-frame clones, some missing. D and trimming were read from the DNA, whereas the V and J calls and clone size are those reported in that table. Found here are some 240,000 clones, approximately 65% of them singletons; the top ten hold 11%. V gene TRBV11-3 combines with J gene TRBJ2-5; 10 bases align to TRBD2. This clonotype originated in a man aged 30-40 years in good health. Specimen: memory CD4+ T cells sorted from blood. The subset here: CD45RA-negative fraction. This CDR3 is CASSRPSGSRETQYF. Here the CDR3 DNA reads TGTGCCAGCAGCCGACCTAGCGGGAGTAGGGAGACCCAGTACTTC.